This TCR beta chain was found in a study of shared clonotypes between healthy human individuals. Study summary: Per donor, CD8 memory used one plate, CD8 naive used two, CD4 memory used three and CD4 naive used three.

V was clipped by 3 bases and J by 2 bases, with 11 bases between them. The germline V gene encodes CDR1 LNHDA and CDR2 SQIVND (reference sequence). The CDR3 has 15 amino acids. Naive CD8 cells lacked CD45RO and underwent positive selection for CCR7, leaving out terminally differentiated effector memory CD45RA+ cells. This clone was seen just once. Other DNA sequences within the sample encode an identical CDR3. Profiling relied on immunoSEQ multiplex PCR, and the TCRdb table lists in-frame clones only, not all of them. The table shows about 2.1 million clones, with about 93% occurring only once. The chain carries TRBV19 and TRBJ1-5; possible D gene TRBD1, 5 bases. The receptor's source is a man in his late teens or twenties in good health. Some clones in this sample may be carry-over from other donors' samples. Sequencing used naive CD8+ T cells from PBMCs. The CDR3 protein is CASSIWGSGNQPQHF. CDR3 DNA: TGTGCCAGTAGTATCTGGGGGAGCGGCAATCAGCCCCAGCATTTT.